The 10 T cell receptor beta chains below were found in one sample sequenced in a study of CD8+ T cells in alopecia areata. Extraction and reverse transcription of RNA yielded cDNA as the sequencing template. The data were produced by immunoSEQ multiplex PCR, yet TCRdb's version contains in-frame clones alone and is incomplete. Of about 150,000 clones in the sample, just over 65% were seen once. Described treatment: oral pan-JAK inhibitor, 5-10 mg twice daily. The source was CD4+ T cells sorted from blood, collected at week 4, from a patient treated with tofacitinib. These receptors all stem from a human donor with alopecia areata.

The chain has TRBV4-2 and TRBJ2-3; D might be TRBD1 or TRBD2, each matching 5 bases. Germline V gene data show CDR1 as LGHNA and CDR2 as YNFKEQ. Trimming removed 2 bases at V and 3 bases at J, with 12 bases between. The CDR3 is 15 amino acids. This CDR3 reads CASSQSWGRTDTQYF. In DNA form, the CDR3 reads TGTGCCAGCAGCCAAAGTTGGGGACGGACAGATACGCAGTATTTT.

The V call is TRBV18, the J call TRBJ2-1; D unresolved. This CDR3 region has 14 residues. V lost 4 bases and J lost 4, with 11 bases in between. Germline V CDR1 and CDR2: KGHSH, LQKENI. The DNA of the CDR3 is TGTGCCAGCTCACTAAATGAGGATTACAATGAGCAGTTCTTC. Its protein product is CASSLNEDYNEQFF.

The chain has TRBV7-6 and TRBJ1-1; no reliable D call. CDR1 and CDR2 (germline): SGHVS, FNYEAQ. The germline V and J ends were trimmed by 2 bases and 0 bases, with 10 bases remaining between them. The length of the CDR3 is 15 residues. The CDR3 region has the DNA TGTGCCAGCAGCTTATTTGGGGAGATGAACACTGAAGCTTTCTTT. Its translation: CASSLFGEMNTEAFF. The full variable domain, completed using reference TRBV7-6 and TRBJ1-1, is GAGVSQSPRYKVTKRGQDVALRCDPISGHVSLYWYRQALGQGPEFLTYFNYEAQQDKSGLPNDRFSAERPEGSISTLTIQRTEQRDSAMYRCASSLFGEMNTEAFFGQGTRLTVV.

This clone showed up just a few times. The V gene is TRBV7-8, the J gene TRBJ2-2, with TRBD2 identical over 9 bases. The CDR3 length is 16 residues. Germline CDR1 reads SGHVS; CDR2 reads FQNEAQ. Germline trimming cut 5 bases from V and 3 bases from J; bases unmatched to any gene: 7. The CDR3 loop is CASSRPGLADTGELFF. CDR3 DNA sequence: TGTGCCAGCAGCAGACCGGGACTAGCAGACACCGGGGAGCTGTTTTTT.

The rearrangement joins TRBV2 to TRBJ2-4; TRBD1 agrees at 7 bases. The germline V gene has CDR1 SNHLY and CDR2 FYNNEI. The CDR3 spans 14 residues. V was clipped by 8 bases and J by 8 bases; unmatched bases: 12. This chain's CDR3 is CASQRGRDLHIQYF. The CDR3 region has the DNA TGTGCCAGCCAGAGGGGGCGCGATCTCCACATTCAGTACTTC.

The chain is built from TRBV30 and TRBJ1-6; no clear D. The CDR3 runs to 14 residues. Germline V gives CDR1 GTSNPN, CDR2 SVGIG (reference sequence). Trimming shortened V by 5 bases and J by 8 bases, and 16 bases separated the two germline ends. The CDR3, as DNA: TGTGCCTGGCACCAGTCGGCACGAGATTCACCCCTCCACTTT. Translated, it gives CAWHQSARDSPLHF.

The rearrangement links TRBV6-6 to TRBJ1-2, with a weak D call TRBD1 (6 bases). The length of the CDR3 is 13 residues. Germline CDR1 MNHNY, CDR2 SVGAGI (reference sequence). Trimming removed 5 bases from V and 2 bases from J, with 9 bases in between. CDR3 sequence: CASSGGPNYGYTF. CDR3 bases: TGTGCCAGCAGTGGGGGGCCGAACTATGGCTACACCTTC.

The chain recombines TRBV25-1 with TRBJ2-3; no clear D gene. The CDR3 length is 11 residues. With 8 bases removed from V and 6 bases from J, the gap between germline ends came to 9 bases. CDR1 and CDR2 from the germline V gene are MGHDK and SYGVNS. The CDR3 loop is CASQSADTQYF. The CDR3 nucleotides are TGTGCCAGCCAATCGGCGGATACGCAGTATTTT.

The chain recombines TRBV2 with TRBJ1-5; D possibly corresponds to TRBD1 (6 bases). The V gene's germline CDR1 is SNHLY and CDR2 FYNNEI. With 7 bases removed from V and 3 bases from J, the gap between germline ends came to 13 bases. The CDR3 runs to 14 residues. The CDR3 bases are TGTGCCAGCACTCCAGGGGCTTTCAATCAGCCCCAGCATTTT. Translated: CASTPGAFNQPQHF.

The chain uses TRBV5-6 and TRBJ1-4, with unresolved D. This CDR3 contains 15 residues. From germline, CDR1 is SGHDT and CDR2 YYEEEE. V was clipped by 5 bases and J by 1 base, with 12 bases between them. For the CDR3, the DNA is TGTGCCAGCAGGCTTGGAGGAAGAACTAATGAAAAACTGTTTTTT. Translated, it gives CASRLGGRTNEKLFF.